This TCR beta chain was sequenced in a study of blood T cell repertoires in COVID-19. Study context: Spain, Italy and the United States supplied samples that represented acute and convalescent COVID-19. From T cells, B-cell-depleted T cells, or PBMCs came the material, which was cDNA or gDNA.

CDR1 is ENHRY, CDR2 SYGVKD, per germline. CDR3 size: 15 residues. Germline trimming cut 4 bases from V and 4 bases from J; bases unmatched to any gene: 8. Under the authors' procedure: Nucleated cell counts were estimated from reference gene primer amplification. Here immunoSEQ multiplex PCR was the method, and the copy in TCRdb shows in-frame clones only, minus some. V and J calls and clone size follow that table, whereas D and trimming were derived from the DNA. The sample carries about 130,000 clones, about 88% recorded once. Source material: peripheral blood. The TCR originated in a woman of 80 years or more with acute or convalescent COVID-19. This chain links TRBV10-3 with TRBJ1-2, with 8 nucleotides matching TRBD1. The CDR3 DNA reads as TGTGCCATCAGTGGAGGACAGGGCTTGGGCTATGGCTACACCTTC. Translation: CAISGGQGLGYGYTF.